Described below is a single T cell receptor (beta chain) sequence and its context. This clonotype was seen a handful of times. The antigen it binds to is not known. The input lacks base qualities; no much larger clone sits a single base away. The data were taken from a study of blood T cells in healthy people across ages (dated by TCRdb to 2015 to 2017). About the study as a whole: In model experiments, template switching captured about one uniquely barcoded TCR beta cDNA molecule for every two T cells. Using the same blood draw, the study looked at two additional independent replicas of 1 million unique cDNA reads for two donors, one aged 18 to 29 and the other aged 80 or older. The donors were split into four age groups: young (average 16 years), middle-aged (roughly 39), aged (more than 55) and long-lived (under 90). To avoid experimental bias, donors of different ages were randomly spread across the sequencing lanes. The study measured age-related changes in TCR beta repertoire diversity using deep sequencing normalized with unique cDNA molecular identifiers. The study at large found these results: Estimates of total diversity based on one million sequenced T cells were regarded as lower bounds and as underestimates. Compared with the aged group, the long-lived group had more naive CD4+ T cells, fewer expanded clones and increased TCR diversity, suggesting age selection. The percentage of naive T cells measured by flow cytometry correlated strongly with observed TCR beta diversity. Because the CMV infection status of the donors was unknown, age-related changes in expanded clonotypes may potentially have been confounded. As age increased, observed TCR beta diversity per million T cells dropped in a roughly linear way, and a significant reduction was already evident by age about 40. Bulk unsorted PBMC profiling prevented conclusive comparison of naive and antigen-experienced compartments.

Library prep was done by 5' RACE. The sequencing machine was an Illumina HiSeq 2500. The second PCR ran for about 6 to 12 cycles and used a J-beta primer mix along with a sample-barcoded 5' primer. Each TCR beta cDNA molecule received a unique molecular identifier from a template-switch 5' adaptor carrying 12 random nucleotides. At least 2.5 million CDR3-containing paired-end reads were obtained from each sample. First-strand cDNA synthesis was performed from all RNA using the Mint cDNA synthesis kit, with priming by a TRBC-specific oligonucleotide. Following uracil-DNA glycosylase treatment, all cDNA underwent a first 18-cycle PCR with the universal primers M1SS and BC2_uni_R. On the study's bioinformatics: For normalization, 1 million high-quality reads, each with a distinct molecular identifier, were randomly selected from each sample. Instead of being binned into consensus sequences, reads that shared molecular identifiers were thrown out. MiTCR, run with a Q25 quality threshold and the strictest error-elimination algorithm, handled CDR3 identification, clonotype clustering and error correction. A nonparametric unseen species model using Euler transformation provided a lower-bound estimate of total TCR beta diversity. TCRdb's own reprocessing of the public reads used fastp at Q25 and MiXCR and kept productive beta chains. Entries are consolidated by CDR3 protein sequence, retaining the most common genes and DNA. TCRdb's processing, not the study's, gives the V and J calls here. The sample yields hundreds of thousands of distinct CDR3 sequences; 25% to 35% were counted once. Of the sample, 15% to 18% is held by the ten largest clones.

Systemically healthy Caucasian individuals from Russia, about 38 in total and aged about 6 to 100 years, were included as donors. Approximately 10 milliliters of peripheral blood were collected from each donor into EDTA-treated Vacutainer tubes. Ficoll-Paque density-gradient centrifugation was used to isolate PBMCs, with at least 6 million obtained per sample. Total RNA, at least 6 micrograms per sample, was extracted from PBMCs with Trizol reagent. The percentages of naive CD45RAhigh/CD27high T cells were determined by flow cytometry on a PBMC aliquot from every donor. This receptor was obtained from a woman of 80 years or more in good health. Sequences were obtained from blood.

The nucleotide sequence reads TGTGCCAGCAGTCCCCCATCGAGGGGCGGGTATGGCTACACCTTC. Its translation is CASSPPSRGGYGYTF. The V and J genes are TRBV12-3 or TRBV12-4 and TRBJ1-2; D gene: possibly TRBD1, on 5 matching bases. There are 15 amino acids in the CDR3, from cysteine to phenylalanine inclusive. The DNA shown is the 45-base CDR3, in frame from base 1. Cut back by 5 bases and 5 bases, the V and J ends lie 18 bases apart.